The next 25 T cell receptor beta chains were all read from a single sample in a study of blood T cell repertoires in COVID-19. Here immunoSEQ multiplex PCR was the method, and the copy in TCRdb shows in-frame clones only, minus some. Counted here are 50,000 to 60,000 clones, nearly 85% occurring once; the ten biggest clones make up 16%. The sample comprised peripheral blood. The source of these receptors is a man aged 35 to 55 with acute or convalescent COVID-19.

The rearrangement links TRBV7-2 to TRBJ2-3, with 10 bases matching TRBD2. This CDR3 region has 18 residues. The V segment lost 5 bases and the J segment 1 base; nucleotides outside the gene matches: 12. Germline V gene sequence: CDR1 SGHTA, CDR2 FQGNSA. CDR3 in amino acids: CASSDSSTSGFGTDTQYF. The CDR3 nucleotides read TGTGCCAGCAGCGACTCCTCGACTAGCGGGTTTGGCACAGATACGCAGTATTTT. Looking up the rest from reference TRBV7-2 and TRBJ2-3 gives the full variable domain: GAGVSQSPSNKVTEKGKDVELRCDPISGHTALYWYRQSLGQGLEFLIYFQGNSAPDKSGLPSDRFSAERTGGSVSTLTIQRTQQEDSAVYLCASSDSSTSGFGTDTQYFGPGTRLTVL.

This chain links TRBV3-1 (or the pseudogene TRBV3-2) with TRBJ1-2; TRBD1 agrees at 7 bases. CDR1 is LGHDT and CDR2 is YNNKEL in the germline V gene (reference sequence). The CDR3 spans 15 residues. V shed 4 bases, J shed 4 bases, and the junction held 9 bases outside the gene matches. The chain's CDR3 is CASSPGGDSRYGYTF. The CDR3 DNA sequence: TGTGCCAGCAGCCCTGGCGGGGACAGTCGCTATGGCTACACCTTC.

The chain is built from TRBV5-5 and TRBJ1-3; 12 nucleotides match TRBD1. Germline V gene lookup returns CDR1 SGHKS and CDR2 YYEKEE (reference sequence). This CDR3 is built from 14 residues. After removal of 6 bases from V and 7 bases from J, the junction contained 5 bases not matched to a gene. CDR3 coding DNA: TGTGCCAGCAAGTGGGGACAGGGGGCGAACACCATATATTTT. As protein: CASKWGQGANTIYF.

This chain uses TRBV6-1 with TRBJ2-1; no reliable D call. Trimming shortened V by 1 base and J by 6 bases, and 10 bases separated the two germline ends. CDR3 length equals 14 residues. The germline CDR1 and CDR2 sequences are MNHNS and SASEGT. CDR3 DNA: TGTGCCAGCAGTGAAGGGGCTTCAAGCAATGAGCAGTTCTTC. It codes for CASSEGASSNEQFF.

The chain is built from TRBV2 and TRBJ2-1, with 7 bases aligning to TRBD2. V was pared by 2 bases and J by 2 bases, with 3 bases of the junction left unmatched. Germline assignment: CDR1 SNHLY and CDR2 FYNNEI. This CDR3 contains 15 residues. Here the CDR3 reads CASSERRGAYNEQFF. The DNA for the CDR3 is TGTGCCAGCAGTGAAAGACGGGGGGCCTACAATGAGCAGTTCTTC.

The chain has TRBV4-2 and TRBJ1-5; D possibly corresponds to TRBD1 (5 bases). CDR3 size: 15 residues. Deletions cut 0 bases from V and 4 bases from J, with 10 bases between. Germline V lookup: CDR1 LGHNA, CDR2 YNFKEQ. CDR3: CASSQERTQNQPQHF. Written as DNA, the CDR3 is TGTGCCAGCAGCCAAGAGCGGACACAGAATCAGCCCCAGCATTTT.

V is TRBV4-2 and J is TRBJ2-1; 9 bases fit TRBD1. The CDR3 runs 14 residues. Germline lookup yields CDR1 LGHNA and CDR2 YNFKEQ. Losses at the gene ends were 6 bases for V and 6 bases for J; bases not matched to a gene: 6. The CDR3 reads CASSRDRVSNEQFF. DNA of the CDR3: TGTGCCAGCAGTCGGGACAGGGTAAGCAATGAGCAGTTCTTC.

The chain uses TRBV27 and TRBJ2-7; 9 bases are a match to TRBD1. The CDR3 is made up of 15 amino acids. With V trimmed by 5 bases and J by 3 bases, 8 bases remained unmatched. Germline CDR1 and CDR2: MNHEY and SMNVEV (reference sequence). The CDR3 protein is CASSLASDRGYEQYF. DNA of the CDR3: TGTGCCAGCAGTCTAGCCTCGGACAGGGGCTACGAGCAGTACTTC.

CDR3 region: CASSVAAGGSGANVLTF. CDR3 nucleotide sequence: TGTGCCAGCAGCGTAGCTGCGGGGGGCTCTGGGGCCAACGTCCTGACTTTC. The rearrangement links TRBV9 to TRBJ2-6; 8 nucleotides match TRBD2. Trimming cost V 0 bases and J 0 bases; bases outside gene matches: 2. This CDR3 spans 17 amino acids. The V gene's germline CDR1 is SGDLS and CDR2 YYNGEE.

This sequence joins TRBV19 and TRBJ2-2; D gene unclear. The V gene lost 3 bases and the J gene lost 1 base, with 6 bases spanning the gap. Germline-derived CDR1 and CDR2 are LNHDA and SQIVND (reference sequence). The CDR3 is 14 residues long. CDR3 amino acids: CASSISLNTGELFF. The DNA for the CDR3 is TGTGCCAGTAGTATTTCACTGAACACCGGGGAGCTGTTTTTT. Variable domain in full (rest from reference TRBV19 and TRBJ2-2): DGGITQSPKYLFRKEGQNVTLSCEQNLNHDAMYWYRQDPGQGLRLIYYSQIVNDFQKGDIAEGYSVSREKKESFPLTVTSAQKNPTAFYLCASSISLNTGELFFGEGSRLTVL.

This clone appeared once. The chain joins TRBV18 to TRBJ2-2, with D perhaps matching TRBD2 (6 bases). V was trimmed by 2 bases and J by 4 bases, leaving 14 bases between them. There are 16 residues in the CDR3. Germline CDR1 reads KGHSH; CDR2 reads LQKENI. The CDR3: CASSPVGGFRTGELFF. In nucleotides, the CDR3 is TGTGCCAGCTCACCAGTCGGAGGGTTTCGCACCGGGGAGCTGTTTTTT.

Regarding this clone: The junction shows a germline mismatch at one end, possibly a read error. The gene calls are TRBV5-1 and TRBJ1-1, with D unclear. The CDR3 spans 13 residues. Germline CDR1 is SGHRS and CDR2 is YFSETQ. The CDR3: CASSLDIGQEVLF. In DNA form, the CDR3 reads TGCGCCAGCAGCTTGGATATAGGGCAGGAGGTACTCTTT.

This clone appeared once. The rearrangement joins TRBV6-5 to TRBJ2-4, with TRBD1 matching over 8 bases. Germline lookup yields CDR1 MNHEY and CDR2 SVGAGI. The trim removed 7 bases at V and 6 bases at J, leaving 8 bases unmatched. The CDR3 consists of 14 residues. As DNA, the CDR3 is TGTGCCAGCACTGCAGGGGGCGAGGGAAACATTCAGTACTTC. As protein: CASTAGGEGNIQYF.

The CDR3 region is CASRDTYYEQYV. CDR3 in DNA: TGTGCCAGCAGGGACACCTACTACGAGCAGTACGTC. The rearrangement joins TRBV21-1 to TRBJ2-7; the table's D call, TRBD1, was not checked against the DNA. TRBV21-1 is a pseudogene segment. CDR3 length: 12 amino acids.

The chain links TRBV19 to TRBJ2-3; D not certain. This CDR3 is 12 amino acids long. Germline V gene lookup returns CDR1 LNHDA and CDR2 SQIVND (reference sequence). The V end was cut by 3 bases, the J end by 4 bases, with 5 bases between. For the CDR3, the DNA is TGTGCCAGTAGTATTCCCTCAGATACGCAGTATTTT. It translates to CASSIPSDTQYF. The whole variable domain, remainder taken from reference TRBV19 and TRBJ2-3, is DGGITQSPKYLFRKEGQNVTLSCEQNLNHDAMYWYRQDPGQGLRLIYYSQIVNDFQKGDIAEGYSVSREKKESFPLTVTSAQKNPTAFYLCASSIPSDTQYFGPGTRLTVL.

The count of this clone is one. The rearrangement joins TRBV21-1 to TRBJ1-6; the D call of TRBD1 is as the table states it, not checked on the DNA. TRBV21-1 is a known pseudogene. This CDR3 comprises 16 residues. The CDR3 DNA is TGTGCCAGCACTAATAAGAACAGGGGGCTTAATTCACCCCTCCACTTT. It specifies CASTNKNRGLNSPLHF.

The chain carries TRBV5-4 and TRBJ2-7; the match to TRBD1 covers 9 bases. CDR1 and CDR2 (germline): SGHNT, YYREEE (reference sequence). The length of the CDR3 is 14 residues. J was trimmed by 2 bases and V by 4 bases; bases with no gene match: 4. This CDR3 reads CASSLRTGAYEQYF. The CDR3, as DNA: TGTGCCAGCAGCCTACGGACAGGGGCCTACGAGCAGTACTTC.

J is TRBJ1-4 and V is TRBV5-1; no clear D. CDR3 length: 14 amino acids. V dropped 3 bases and J dropped 10 bases, with 16 bases sitting between them. Germline CDR1 SGHRS, CDR2 YFSETQ. CDR3 amino acids: CASSSIPGDPKLFF. Here the CDR3 DNA reads TGCGCCAGCAGCTCTATTCCGGGAGATCCAAAACTGTTTTTT.

Worth noting for this clone: The sample holds other DNA sequences that translate to the same CDR3. V gene TRBV18 combines with J gene TRBJ2-5; a possible D gene is TRBD1 (5 bases). The CDR3 runs 13 residues. Germline loops: CDR1 KGHSH, CDR2 LQKENI. The V gene lost 3 bases and the J gene lost 5 bases, with 10 bases spanning the gap. CDR3 in amino acids: CASSPGLGETQYF. CDR3 bases: TGTGCCAGCTCACCGGGGCTAGGGGAGACCCAGTACTTC.

The rearrangement uses TRBV11-3 and TRBJ2-5, with D possibly TRBD2 on 5 matching bases. The CDR3 length is 15 residues. The germline gives CDR1 SGHNT, CDR2 YENEEA. Deletions cut 1 base from V and 2 bases from J, with 11 bases between. CDR3 sequence: CASSLGAGPQETQYF. As DNA, the CDR3 is TGTGCCAGCAGCTTAGGGGCGGGCCCTCAAGAGACCCAGTACTTC.

The chain uses TRBV3-1 (or the pseudogene TRBV3-2) and TRBJ2-3; TRBD2 aligns across 13 bases. The V segment lost 4 bases and the J segment 9 bases; nucleotides outside the gene matches: 13. The germline CDR1 and CDR2 sequences are LGHDT and YNNKEL (reference sequence). This CDR3 has 17 residues. CDR3 coding DNA: TGTGCCAGCAGCCTCCGGACTAGCGGGAGCTCCCGGCTGACGCAGTATTTT. This codes for CASSLRTSGSSRLTQYF.

J is TRBJ1-2 and V is TRBV27; TRBD1 might be the D (5 bases). Germline values: CDR1 MNHEY, CDR2 SMNVEV (reference sequence). Trimming pared 8 bases from V and 4 bases from J, leaving 14 bases between. The CDR3 extends over 13 amino acids. The CDR3 loop is CASARQNGYGYTF. The CDR3 nucleotides read TGTGCCAGCGCCCGACAGAACGGCTATGGCTACACCTTC.

The rearrangement joins TRBV7-2 to TRBJ2-5; 14 bases fit TRBD2. The germline V gene has CDR1 SGHTA and CDR2 FQGNSA. The CDR3 runs to 15 residues. Trimming cost V 1 base and J 5 bases; bases outside gene matches: 0. The chain's CDR3 is CASSLGTSGGETQYF. The CDR3 DNA reads as TGTGCCAGCAGCTTAGGGACTAGCGGGGGGGAGACCCAGTACTTC.

DNA for the CDR3: TGTGCCAGCAGTTACTCCCGTCGGCAAGAGACCCAGTACTTC. Translated, it gives CASSYSRRQETQYF. This rearrangement joins TRBV6-5 to TRBJ2-5; D remains unclear. V was cut by 0 bases and J by 2 bases, with 7 bases left in between. Germline-derived CDR1 and CDR2 are MNHEY and SVGAGI. The CDR3 runs 14 residues.

This sequence joins TRBV6-5 and TRBJ1-5; perhaps TRBD1 as D (5 bases). With 6 bases removed from V and 0 bases from J, the gap between germline ends came to 12 bases. This CDR3 is 15 amino acids long. Germline V gene data show CDR1 as MNHEY and CDR2 as SVGAGI. CDR3 loop: CASSGGTISNQPQHF. CDR3 nucleotides: TGTGCCAGCAGCGGTGGGACTATTAGCAATCAGCCCCAGCATTTT.